Below, 17 T cell receptor beta chains from the same sample are listed, as sequenced in a study of T cell responses to AZD1222 COVID-19 vaccine. Method: immunoSEQ multiplex PCR; TCRdb's copy keeps in-frame clones and lacks some. The table includes 95,000 to 110,000 clones, about 87% detected once. The sample was peripheral blood, taken on day 0 of AZD1222 vaccination. The receptors stem from an adult in good health.

The chain recombines TRBV7-9 with TRBJ1-2; possible D gene TRBD1, 5 bases. The CDR3 is 17 residues long. V lost 1 base to trimming and J lost 4 bases, with 19 bases between them. Germline-derived CDR1 and CDR2 are SEHNR and FQNEAQ (reference sequence). The CDR3 protein is CASSLGGTATRGYGYTF. The CDR3 nucleotides read TGTGCCAGCAGCTTAGGGGGGACGGCAACCCGCGGCTATGGCTACACCTTC. The complete variable domain, with remaining parts taken from reference TRBV7-9 and TRBJ1-2, reads DTGVSQNPRHKITKRGQNVTFRCDPISEHNRLYWYRQTLGQGPEFLTYFQNEAQLEKSRLLSDRFSAERPKGSFSTLEIQRTEQGDSAMYLCASSLGGTATRGYGYTFGSGTRLTVV.

This clone was observed a single time. This chain's CDR3 is CASSHGQGSSSTDTQYF. The CDR3 nucleotides are TGTGCCAGCAGCCACGGACAGGGGTCCTCTAGCACAGATACGCAGTATTTT. The chain links TRBV3-1 (or the pseudogene TRBV3-2) to TRBJ2-3; 9 nucleotides agree with TRBD1. The CDR3 runs to 17 residues. After removal of 3 bases from V and 0 bases from J, the junction contained 7 bases not matched to a gene. Germline CDR1 LGHDT, CDR2 YNNKEL (reference sequence).

This clone came up a few times. V is TRBV9 and J is TRBJ2-7; 8 bases fit TRBD1. Germline V gives CDR1 SGDLS, CDR2 YYNGEE. The CDR3 consists of 15 residues. Trimming at V came to 4 bases and at J to 7 bases, leaving 13 bases not matched to a gene. The CDR3 coding sequence is TGTGCCAGCAGCTTACGACAGGGGAGAACGGGGGAGCAGTACTTC. Its protein is CASSLRQGRTGEQYF.

This rearrangement joins TRBV5-4 to TRBJ1-6; D is perhaps TRBD1 (5 bases). V gave up 3 bases and J gave up 0 bases, with 13 bases separating them. Germline loops: CDR1 SGHNT, CDR2 YYREEE (reference sequence). CDR3 length: 17 residues. In nucleotides, the CDR3 is TGTGCCAGCAGCTCGGGGACCTTGAGCTCCTATAATTCACCCCTCCACTTT. Encoded protein: CASSSGTLSSYNSPLHF.

The chain is built from TRBV28 and TRBJ2-7, with D maybe TRBD1 (6 bases). CDR1 is MDHEN and CDR2 is SYDVKM in the germline V gene. V was trimmed by 1 base and J by 4 bases, leaving 11 bases between them. The CDR3 is made up of 14 amino acids. This CDR3 is CASSLSGARYEQYF. CDR3 bases: TGTGCCAGCAGTTTATCAGGGGCACGGTACGAGCAGTACTTC.

CDR3 nucleotides: TGTGCCAGCAGCTCGACAGGGGCGACAGATACGCAGTATTTT. It is translated as CASSSTGATDTQYF. This rearrangement joins TRBV6-5 to TRBJ2-3; 8 nucleotides line up with TRBD1. J was trimmed by 3 bases and V by 6 bases; bases with no gene match: 5. CDR1 and CDR2 (germline): MNHEY, SVGAGI. The CDR3 contains 14 residues.

CDR3 in amino acids: CASSEASRFHYGYTF. For the CDR3, the DNA is TGTGCCAGCAGTGAAGCGTCGCGATTCCACTATGGCTACACCTTC. The chain uses TRBV6-1 and TRBJ1-2; the D is unclear. This CDR3 is 15 amino acids long. Germline lookup yields CDR1 MNHNS and CDR2 SASEGT. Deletions cut 0 bases from V and 3 bases from J, with 11 bases between.

A few counts support this clone. The chain has TRBV2 and TRBJ1-6; D unresolved. The V end lost 0 bases, the J end lost 13 bases, and 16 bases lay between the germline ends. CDR1 and CDR2 (germline): SNHLY, FYNNEI. CDR3 length: 15 residues. For the CDR3, the DNA is TGTGCCAGCAGTGAAGCGCGGAACGCAATAACGCCCCTCCACTTT. This encodes CASSEARNAITPLHF.

The chain carries TRBV7-9 and TRBJ1-2; 9 positions match TRBD1. After removal of 6 bases from V and 7 bases from J, the junction contained 12 bases not matched to a gene. CDR1 SEHNR and CDR2 FQNEAQ come from the germline V gene (reference sequence). The length of the CDR3 is 15 residues. The CDR3, as DNA: TGTGCCAGCAGAGTGGGGGCGGGACAGGGAAGTGGCTACACCTTC. This codes for CASRVGAGQGSGYTF.

This CDR3 reads CASSLGLGVASFF. CDR3 nucleotides: TGTGCCAGCAGTTTAGGTCTTGGGGTAGCATCGTTTTTT. The chain combines TRBV12-3 or TRBV12-4 with TRBJ1-4, with no clear D. This CDR3 is 13 amino acids long. V lost 1 base to trimming and J lost 16 bases, with 16 bases between them.

This chain joins TRBV9 and TRBJ1-1; 7 bases are shared with TRBD1. Germline lookup yields CDR1 SGDLS and CDR2 YYNGEE. The CDR3 contains 15 residues. With 4 bases clipped from V and 0 bases from J, the junction kept 6 bases outside the gene matches. CDR3 amino acids: CASSLTGDLNTEAFF. The CDR3 nucleotides are TGTGCCAGCAGCTTAACAGGGGATTTGAACACTGAAGCTTTCTTT.

The chain links TRBV5-8 to TRBJ2-2, with TRBD1 identical over 12 bases. Trimming took 4 bases from V and 7 from J; bases not matched to a gene: 5. The V gene's germline CDR1 is SGHTS and CDR2 YDEGEE. This CDR3 comprises 15 residues. CDR3 residues: CASSTGTGGIGELFF. CDR3 coding DNA: TGTGCCAGCAGCACCGGGACAGGGGGCATCGGGGAGCTGTTTTTT.

This sequence joins TRBV5-8 and TRBJ1-5; unclear D gene. The CDR3 totals 15 residues. Germline values: CDR1 SGHTS, CDR2 YDEGEE. V was cut by 0 bases and J by 6 bases, with 13 bases left in between. The CDR3 reads CASSLDGGRGQPQHF. CDR3 bases: TGTGCCAGCAGCTTGGATGGAGGGCGCGGTCAGCCCCAGCATTTT.

The chain has TRBV7-2 and TRBJ2-2, with D uncertain. The V end was cut by 4 bases, the J end by 2 bases, with 11 bases between. CDR3 size: 15 residues. Germline V gene data show CDR1 as SGHTA and CDR2 as FQGNSA. The CDR3 sequence: CASSSYLSNTGELFF. CDR3 DNA sequence: TGTGCCAGCAGCTCCTACCTTTCTAACACCGGGGAGCTGTTTTTT.

This clone was seen only a few times. V usage is TRBV6-2 or TRBV6-3 and J usage is TRBJ2-7; D is perhaps TRBD1 (6 bases). This CDR3 has 16 amino acids. V was trimmed by 5 bases and J by 3 bases, leaving 20 bases between them. Germline CDR1 is MNHEY and CDR2 is SVGEGT. CDR3 in amino acids: CASSPRLGHYIYEQYF. The CDR3 DNA follows: TGTGCCAGCAGTCCCCGACTGGGACACTATATCTACGAGCAGTACTTC.

The rearrangement uses TRBV19 and TRBJ1-3, with D maybe TRBD1 (5 bases). This CDR3 contains 15 residues. Germline CDR1 and CDR2: LNHDA and SQIVND (reference sequence). Trimming shortened V by 10 bases and J by 0 bases, and 16 bases separated the two germline ends. This CDR3 is CATVPGGTSGNTIYF. The CDR3 nucleotides are TGTGCCACCGTCCCCGGGGGGACCTCTGGAAACACCATATATTTT.

V and J are TRBV19 and TRBJ2-5; D ambiguous. V lost 5 bases to trimming and J lost 5 bases, with 15 bases between them. Germline CDR1 and CDR2: LNHDA and SQIVND (reference sequence). This CDR3 contains 14 residues. CDR3 sequence (DNA): TGTGCCAGTAGTCCCAGAACGCGAATTGAGACCCAGTACTTC. Translated, it gives CASSPRTRIETQYF. The full variable domain, rest sourced from reference TRBV19 and TRBJ2-5, is DGGITQSPKYLFRKEGQNVTLSCEQNLNHDAMYWYRQDPGQGLRLIYYSQIVNDFQKGDIAEGYSVSREKKESFPLTVTSAQKNPTAFYLCASSPRTRIETQYFGPGTRLLVL.